A single sample is the source of the 2 T cell receptor beta chains below, sequenced in a study of cytomegalovirus exposure and HLA in healthy donors (dated by TCRdb to the late 2010s). The protocol used for the library was the immunoSEQ multiplex PCR assay. For the multiplex PCR, a mixture combining 60 forward primers for TCR Vbeta segments and 13 reverse primers for TCR Jbeta segments was used. TCRdb took this table from immuneACCESS and kept in-frame rearrangements with V and J called. Such tables lack part of the clones; where checked against another copy, unresolved V genes explain under half of the gap, and the rest is unexplained. The sample table shows about 150,000 clones, and over 60% are seen once. 6% to 8% of the sample is taken by the ten largest. Sequenced: PBMCs. The receptors shown here come from a woman aged 55-70 years in good health and CMV-seronegative.

The chain couples TRBV11-2 to TRBJ2-3, with 7 nucleotides matching TRBD2. Trimming at V came to 5 bases and at J to 1 base, leaving 9 bases not matched to a gene. Germline CDR1 reads SGHAT; CDR2 reads FQNNGV. The CDR3 sequence is 16 residues long. The CDR3: CASSRAGVGRTDTQYF. CDR3 sequence (DNA): TGTGCCAGCAGCCGGGCGGGGGTCGGACGCACAGATACGCAGTATTTT.

The J gene is TRBJ2-4, the V gene TRBV15; a weak D match, TRBD1 (5 bases). V was pared by 2 bases and J by 6 bases, with 17 bases between. The CDR3 is 16 residues long. Germline V lookup: CDR1 LNHNV, CDR2 YYDKDF (reference sequence). In DNA, the CDR3 is TGTGCCACCAGCAGAAGTGCCCCAGGGCGTAGAAACATTCAGTACTTC. This translates into CATSRSAPGRRNIQYF.